One sample yielded the 26 T cell receptor beta chains listed below, sequenced in a study of beta chain features in type 1 diabetes. The authors reverse transcribed all of the isolated RNA, so sequencing captured expressed TCRB transcripts. TCRdb's table, derived via immunoSEQ multiplex PCR, lists solely in-frame clones and lacks some. This sample has roughly 450,000 clones, with about an eighth found just once. Sequenced input: naive CD4+ T cells from blood. These receptors came from a woman younger than 35 in good health.

This clone was detected only a few times. This rearrangement joins TRBV11-3 to TRBJ1-4; D unclear. Trimming cost V 6 bases and J 0 bases, with 8 bases left between them. This CDR3 is built from 14 residues. Germline CDR1 reads SGHNT; CDR2 reads YENEEA. The CDR3: CASSSRSTNEKLFF. CDR3 nucleotide sequence: TGTGCCAGCAGTTCAAGATCAACTAATGAAAAACTGTTTTTT.

This clone has a count of ten or more. The V gene is TRBV30, the J gene TRBJ2-5; D ambiguous. Trimming removed 1 base from V and 6 bases from J, with 9 bases in between. In germline, CDR1 is GTSNPN, CDR2 SVGIG (reference sequence). This CDR3 is built from 12 residues. As DNA, the CDR3 is TGTGCCTGGAGTGCCTACATGAAGACCCAGTACTTC. Translating it yields CAWSAYMKTQYF.

V usage is TRBV6-5 and J usage is TRBJ2-3; D is uncertain. This CDR3 contains 14 residues. The germline V and J ends were trimmed by 6 bases and 0 bases, with 10 bases remaining between them. The germline CDR1 and CDR2 sequences are MNHEY and SVGAGI. CDR3: CASRPVTSTDTQYF. CDR3 DNA: TGTGCCAGCAGGCCTGTGACTAGCACAGATACGCAGTATTTT.

This clone has more than one count but fewer than ten. This specimen includes other DNA sequences encoding the same CDR3. The chain recombines TRBV5-1 with TRBJ2-5, with unresolved D. CDR3 length equals 14 residues. Trimming left V 0 bases short and J 1 base short, with 7 bases between. The germline V gene has CDR1 SGHRS and CDR2 YFSETQ. For the CDR3, the DNA is TGCGCCAGCAGCTTGGGGACGGCCCAAGAGACCCAGTACTTC. Protein product: CASSLGTAQETQYF. The variable domain in full, with the rest retrieved from reference TRBV5-1 and TRBJ2-5, is KAGVTQTPRYLIKTRGQQVTLSCSPISGHRSVSWYQQTPGQGLQFLFEYFSETQRNKGNFPGRFSGRQFSNSRSEMNVSTLELGDSALYLCASSLGTAQETQYFGPGTRLLVL.

This clone has only a few counts. The CDR3 DNA reads as TGTGCCAGCACCGCCTCGGGGGTCGGGGACCACGGGGAGCTGTTTTTT. Protein sequence: CASTASGVGDHGELFF. The V call is TRBV25-1, the J call TRBJ2-2, with D perhaps TRBD2 (6 bases). V lost 7 bases and J lost 7, with 22 bases in between. The CDR3 runs to 16 residues. Germline V gene lookup returns CDR1 MGHDK and CDR2 SYGVNS.

In this sample, this clone turned up a few times. The chain has TRBV7-9 and TRBJ2-1; no clear D gene. Germline CDR1 and CDR2: SEHNR and FQNEAQ (reference sequence). This CDR3 is 15 amino acids long. With 0 bases removed from V and 4 bases from J, the gap between germline ends came to 10 bases. CDR3 region: CASSLALPLYNEQFF. The CDR3, as DNA: TGTGCCAGCAGCTTAGCGCTTCCCCTATACAATGAGCAGTTCTTC.

This clone was recorded a few times. The rearrangement links TRBV29-1 to TRBJ2-2; D gene ambiguous. Germline CDR1 and CDR2: SQVTM and ANQGSEA. V gave up 4 bases and J gave up 5 bases, with 20 bases separating them. This CDR3 is 16 amino acids long. The CDR3 loop reads CSVAWVGLTSTGELFF. In nucleotides, the CDR3 is TGCAGCGTTGCTTGGGTAGGGCTAACCTCAACCGGGGAGCTGTTTTTT.

This chain joins TRBV29-1 and TRBJ1-5; D gene ambiguous. This CDR3 has 13 amino acids. Trimming pared 4 bases from V and 6 bases from J, leaving 13 bases between. Germline V CDR1 and CDR2: SQVTM, ANQGSEA. CDR3: CSVVVGSGQPQHF. The CDR3 nucleotides are TGCAGCGTTGTGGTAGGGTCAGGTCAGCCCCAGCATTTT.

The sample holds a few counts of this clone. This rearrangement joins TRBV5-1 to TRBJ2-5; D is perhaps TRBD1 (5 bases). The length of the CDR3 is 13 residues. V gave up 2 bases and J gave up 4 bases, with 9 bases separating them. Germline V gene data show CDR1 as SGHRS and CDR2 as YFSETQ. CDR3 coding DNA: TGCGCCAGCAGCTTAGCAGGGATAGAGACCCAGTACTTC. The encoded protein is CASSLAGIETQYF.

The V call is TRBV5-6, the J call TRBJ2-7; no clear D gene. V shed 4 bases and J shed 6 bases, with 14 bases lying between them. Germline CDR1 SGHDT, CDR2 YYEEEE. The CDR3 has 13 residues. As DNA, the CDR3 is TGTGCCAGCAGCCCGGAAATATATGGCGAGCAGTACTTC. This encodes CASSPEIYGEQYF.

This clone was recorded a few times. The J gene is TRBJ2-3, the V gene TRBV5-4; D gene ambiguous. In germline, CDR1 is SGHNT, CDR2 YYREEE (reference sequence). V was shortened by 0 bases and J by 4 bases, with 9 bases between the two germline ends. There are 14 residues in the CDR3. The CDR3 DNA sequence: TGTGCCAGCAGCTTGGCCGAGCGTCCAGATACGCAGTATTTT. Translated: CASSLAERPDTQYF.

This sequence joins TRBV27 and TRBJ1-1, with D unresolved. The CDR3 is 13 amino acids. The V end was cut by 7 bases, the J end by 4 bases, with 13 bases between. The germline V gene encodes CDR1 MNHEY and CDR2 SMNVEV (reference sequence). This CDR3 reads CASIRLGGTEAFF. The CDR3 DNA sequence: TGTGCCAGCATCCGCCTAGGCGGCACTGAAGCTTTCTTT.

This clone was counted a few times. This sequence joins TRBV7-9 and TRBJ1-1; 7 nucleotides align to TRBD1. V lost 5 bases, J lost 4 bases, and 7 bases stayed unmatched. CDR3 length: 14 residues. The germline CDR1 and CDR2 sequences are SEHNR and FQNEAQ (reference sequence). CDR3 protein: CASSERGLGTEAFF. CDR3 in DNA: TGTGCCAGCAGCGAAAGGGGGCTTGGCACTGAAGCTTTCTTT.

This sequence joins TRBV7-9 and TRBJ2-5; 9 bases map to TRBD1. The CDR3 is 18 amino acids. With V trimmed by 3 bases and J by 4 bases, 15 bases remained unmatched. Germline values: CDR1 SEHNR, CDR2 FQNEAQ (reference sequence). CDR3 sequence: CASSFSEQGQGFGETQYF. CDR3 DNA sequence: TGTGCCAGCAGCTTCTCGGAACAGGGACAGGGCTTTGGAGAGACCCAGTACTTC.

This clone was seen many times. The J gene is TRBJ2-5, the V gene TRBV30; a weak D match, TRBD2 (5 bases). Trimming shortened V by 0 bases and J by 7 bases, and 15 bases separated the two germline ends. The CDR3 has 14 residues. CDR1 is GTSNPN, CDR2 SVGIG, per germline (reference sequence). In nucleotides, the CDR3 is TGTGCCTGGAGTGTAAGCGGTCTAGCCGCGACCCAGTACTTC. Translating gives CAWSVSGLAATQYF. The full variable domain, with the rest looked up from reference TRBV30 and TRBJ2-5, is SQTIHQWPATLVQPVGSPLSLECTVEGTSNPNLYWYRQAAGRGLQLLFYSVGIGQISSEVPQNLSASRPQDRQFILSSKKLLLSDSGFYLCAWSVSGLAATQYFGPGTRLLVL.

This clone was seen a handful of times. DNA of the CDR3: TGCGCCAGCAGCTCCGGGACTGCGACGAATGAGCAGTTCTTC. This sequence encodes CASSSGTATNEQFF. The chain combines TRBV5-1 with TRBJ2-1; TRBD2 might be the D (6 bases). The V end was cut by 3 bases, the J end by 7 bases, with 14 bases between. The CDR3 totals 14 residues. Germline loops: CDR1 SGHRS, CDR2 YFSETQ.

This clone has just one count. The V and J genes are TRBV9 and TRBJ1-4, with D perhaps matching TRBD1 (5 bases). Germline V gene lookup returns CDR1 SGDLS and CDR2 YYNGEE. The V gene lost 0 bases and the J gene lost 3 bases, with 12 bases spanning the gap. The CDR3 consists of 16 residues. The DNA of the CDR3 is TGTGCCAGCAGCGTAGAGCAGGGACTCCCTAATGAAAAACTGTTTTTT. Translated, it gives CASSVEQGLPNEKLFF.

This clone was seen a handful of times. This rearrangement joins TRBV29-1 to TRBJ1-1; possible D gene TRBD1, 6 bases. The CDR3 has 17 residues. V was cut by 7 bases and J by 0 bases, with 24 bases left in between. Per germline, CDR1 SQVTM and CDR2 ANQGSEA. CDR3 DNA: TGCAGCGCCGATATAACAGGGTTCATTGGGGTGAACACTGAAGCTTTCTTT. It encodes CSADITGFIGVNTEAFF.

Only a few counts were recorded for this clone. This chain links TRBV7-2 with TRBJ2-7, with 7 bases aligning to TRBD1. Germline V gene data show CDR1 as SGHTA and CDR2 as FQGNSA. With 5 bases clipped from V and 3 bases from J, the junction kept 10 bases outside the gene matches. The CDR3 spans 15 residues. The CDR3: CASSPAPRQGYEQYF. CDR3 nucleotides: TGTGCCAGCAGCCCCGCCCCGAGACAGGGCTACGAGCAGTACTTC.

This clone was observed a few times. This rearrangement joins TRBV9 to TRBJ1-2, with a weak D call TRBD1 (6 bases). This CDR3 contains 14 residues. Trimming pared 3 bases from V and 2 bases from J, leaving 11 bases between. CDR1 and CDR2 from the germline V gene are SGDLS and YYNGEE. This CDR3 reads CASSARQENYGYTF. In nucleotides, the CDR3 is TGTGCCAGCAGCGCACGACAGGAAAACTATGGCTACACCTTC.

In this sample, this clone turned up a few times. An end of the junction does not agree with germline; a read error may underlie this. This chain uses TRBV7-7 with TRBJ2-1; D remains ambiguous. This CDR3 region has 13 residues. CDR1 and CDR2 from the germline V gene are SSHAT and FNYEAQ (reference sequence). CDR3 in amino acids: CASSSLSDREQFF. CDR3 in DNA: TGTGCTAGCAGCTCGCTATCGGATCGCGAGCAGTTCTTC.

The rearrangement links TRBV4-1 to TRBJ2-1, with TRBD2 matching over 10 bases. V was clipped by 4 bases and J by 9 bases; unmatched bases: 6. Germline V gene lookup returns CDR1 MGHRA and CDR2 YSYEKL. CDR3 length: 14 amino acids. CDR3 sequence (DNA): TGCGCCAGCAGCCCAGAGCGGGGGGGTGTTGAGCAGTTCTTC. Residues: CASSPERGGVEQFF.

The chain carries TRBV7-9 and TRBJ2-5; TRBD1 or TRBD2 may be the D gene (5 bases each). V lost 5 bases and J 2 bases, leaving 21 bases between the germline ends. The CDR3 consists of 17 residues. Germline V gene data show CDR1 as SEHNR and CDR2 as FQNEAQ (reference sequence). CDR3 bases: TGTGCCAGCAGCGTAGTCCCCCACCGGGACGCACAAGAGACCCAGTACTTC. This sequence encodes CASSVVPHRDAQETQYF.

This clone turned up a few times. This chain links TRBV28 with TRBJ2-4; TRBD1 matches at 10 bases. Germline V lookup: CDR1 MDHEN, CDR2 SYDVKM. CDR3 length: 15 residues. J lost 6 bases, V lost 8 bases, and 10 bases had no gene match. The CDR3 here is CASSTGTGAVNIQYF. For the CDR3, the DNA is TGTGCCAGCTCCACCGGGACAGGGGCCGTAAACATTCAGTACTTC.

This clone was observed a few times. The genes are TRBV7-2 and TRBJ2-7; D assignment may be TRBD1 or TRBD2 (5 bases each). Germline V gene sequence: CDR1 SGHTA, CDR2 FQGNSA. The CDR3 runs to 12 residues. V lost 3 bases and J 7 bases, leaving 10 bases between the germline ends. The DNA for the CDR3 is TGTGCCAGCAGCTTTCGGGACGGGGAGCAGTACGTC. Its translation is CASSFRDGEQYV.

This clone was seen only a few times. The chain recombines TRBV7-9 with TRBJ1-2; a possible D gene is TRBD1 (6 bases). Germline assignment: CDR1 SEHNR and CDR2 FQNEAQ (reference sequence). The CDR3 totals 14 residues. V lost 2 bases to trimming and J lost 3 bases, with 10 bases between them. CDR3 DNA sequence: TGTGCCAGCAGCTTATTGGACAGAGACTATGGCTACACCTTC. Amino acid sequence: CASSLLDRDYGYTF.